The clone carrying this T cell receptor beta chain showed up many times. Its antigen is as yet unknown. In building TCR beta libraries, iRepertoire HTBI primers were used together with Arm-PCR of CDR3 regions. TCRdb re-analysed the multiplex PCR reads in MiXCR, keeping a single row per CDR3 protein. The sample contains roughly 500,000 distinct CDR3 sequences, less than 25% of which appear only once. V was cut by 0 bases and J by 4 bases, with 11 bases left in between. Germline values: CDR1 KGHDR, CDR2 SFDVKD. The CDR3 extends over 16 amino acids. The data were taken from a study of regulatory T cells in long-lasting Graves disease. Study-wide findings and caveats: Persistent disease showed a preference for TRBV28, TRBJ1-2 and TRBJ2-5. The persistent group shared 2,500 to 3,000 public clonotypes, more than the 966 shared by new patients. Relative to newly diagnosed Graves' patients, persistent ones had lower TCR diversity.

Specified time point: persistent/refractory GD, antithyroid drugs over 5 years with positive TRAb. The TCR library was made from RNA that had been extracted from PBMCs in TRIzol. The patients were enrolled through endocrinology in Xi'an, China. The TCR sequence derives from a female donor with Graves disease. The starting material was peripheral blood mononuclear cells (PBMCs), obtained when the disease was refractory, from a patient treated with antithyroid drugs. The rearrangement uses TRBV24-1 and TRBJ2-2, with a possible D match to TRBD2 (6 bases). The DNA for the CDR3 is TGTGCCACCAGTGATTTGCATGCGGGGATCACCGGGGAGCTGTTTTTT. It codes for CATSDLHAGITGELFF.